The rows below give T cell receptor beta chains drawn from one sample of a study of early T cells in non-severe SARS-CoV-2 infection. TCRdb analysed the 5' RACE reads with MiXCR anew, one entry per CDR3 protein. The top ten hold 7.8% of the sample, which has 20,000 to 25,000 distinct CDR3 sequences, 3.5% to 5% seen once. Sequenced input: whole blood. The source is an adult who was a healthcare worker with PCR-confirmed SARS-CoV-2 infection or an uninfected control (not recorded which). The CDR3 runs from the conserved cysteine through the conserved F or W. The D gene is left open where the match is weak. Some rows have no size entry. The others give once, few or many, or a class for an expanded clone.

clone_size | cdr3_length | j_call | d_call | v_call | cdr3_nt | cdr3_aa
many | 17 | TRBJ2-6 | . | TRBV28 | TGTGCCAGCTCGTGGGCGAAAGATTCCTCTGGGGCCAACGTCCTGACTTTC | CASSWAKDSSGANVLTF
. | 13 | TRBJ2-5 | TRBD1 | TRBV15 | TGTGCCACCAGCAGGCAAGGGGGCGAGACCCAGTACTTC | CATSRQGGETQYF
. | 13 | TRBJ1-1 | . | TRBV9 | TGTGCCAGCAGCGTAGGAGGTTTCACTGTAGCTTTCTTT | CASSVGGFTVAFF
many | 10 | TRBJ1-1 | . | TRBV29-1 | TGCAGCACCCAGAACACTGAAGCTTTCTTT | CSTQNTEAFF
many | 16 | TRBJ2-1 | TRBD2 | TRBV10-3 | TGTGCCATCAGTGAGAGTACGGGACTAGCGGGGTATGAGCAGTTCTTC | CAISESTGLAGYEQFF
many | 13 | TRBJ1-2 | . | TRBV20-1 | TGCAGTGCTAAGGCCTCAGCTAACTATGGCTACACCTTC | CSAKASANYGYTF
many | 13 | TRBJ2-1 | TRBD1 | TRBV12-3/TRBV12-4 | TGTGCCAGCATCATGACAGGGTCGTCTGAGCAGTTCTTC | CASIMTGSSEQFF
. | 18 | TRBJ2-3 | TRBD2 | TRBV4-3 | TGCGCCAGCAGCCCGGGACTAGCGGGGGGGCTGGATTCAGATACGCAGTATTTT | CASSPGLAGGLDSDTQYF
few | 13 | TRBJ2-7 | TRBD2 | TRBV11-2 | TGTGCCAGCAGCTTATCTAGCGGCTACGAGCAGTACTTC | CASSLSSGYEQYF
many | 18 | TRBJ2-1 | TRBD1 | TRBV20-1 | TGCAGTGCTAGAGGACAAAACCGGGACAGGGGCTTCTACAATGAGCAGTTCTTC | CSARGQNRDRGFYNEQFF
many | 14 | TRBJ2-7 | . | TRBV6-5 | TGTGCCAGCAGCCTCGCCGGGTCGGTCTACGAGCAGTACTTC | CASSLAGSVYEQYF
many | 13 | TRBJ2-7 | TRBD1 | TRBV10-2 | TGCGCCAGCAGGGGGACAGGGGTCTACGAGCAGTACTTC | CASRGTGVYEQYF
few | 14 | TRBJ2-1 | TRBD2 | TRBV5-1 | TGCGCCAGCAGTTTAGCGGGGGGGCTCTATGAGCAGTTCTTC | CASSLAGGLYEQFF
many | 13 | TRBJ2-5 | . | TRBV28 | TGTGCCAGCACCCCGACAGGAAGGGAGACCCAGTACTTC | CASTPTGRETQYF
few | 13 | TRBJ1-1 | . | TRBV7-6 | TGTGCCAGCAGCTTGGCAGGGTTAGCTGAAGCTTTCTTT | CASSLAGLAEAFF
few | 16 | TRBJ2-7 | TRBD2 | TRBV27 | TGTGCCAGCAGTCTTGCAACGGTGGGAGGGAACCACGAGCAGTACTTC | CASSLATVGGNHEQYF
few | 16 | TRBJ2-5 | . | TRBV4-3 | TGCGCCAGCAGCCAAGATCATAGGCAGGCCCAAGAGACCCAGTACTTC | CASSQDHRQAQETQYF
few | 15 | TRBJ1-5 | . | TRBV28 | TGTGCCAGCAGTTTTTGGGACCAGGGCAATCAGCCCCAGCATTTT | CASSFWDQGNQPQHF
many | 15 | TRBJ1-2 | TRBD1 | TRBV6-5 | TGTGCCAGCAGTGACATTTCGACAGGGAGCTATGGCTACACCTTC | CASSDISTGSYGYTF
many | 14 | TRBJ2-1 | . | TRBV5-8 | TGTGCCAGCAGCCGAGGGCCGGGCTACAATGAGCAGTTCTTC | CASSRGPGYNEQFF
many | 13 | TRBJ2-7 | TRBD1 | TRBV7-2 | TGTGCCAGCAGCTTCACAGGGGGCTACGAGCAGTACTTC | CASSFTGGYEQYF
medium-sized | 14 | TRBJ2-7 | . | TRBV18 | TGTGCCAGCTCACCAAGTCTGGAGGGAAACGAGCAGTACTTC | CASSPSLEGNEQYF
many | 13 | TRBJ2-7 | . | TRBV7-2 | TGTGCCAGCAGCCTAACTCGAGTCGACGAGCAGTACTTC | CASSLTRVDEQYF
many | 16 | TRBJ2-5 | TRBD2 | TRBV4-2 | TGTGCCAGCAGCACCGGGACTAGCGGGGGGGCAAAGACCCAGTACTTC | CASSTGTSGGAKTQYF
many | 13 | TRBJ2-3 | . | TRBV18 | TGTGCCAGCTCAGAAGCTAGCACAGATACGCAGTATTTT | CASSEASTDTQYF
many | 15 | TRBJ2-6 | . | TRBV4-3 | TGCGCCAGCAGCCAAACTGCGACTGGGGCCAACGTCCTGACTTTC | CASSQTATGANVLTF
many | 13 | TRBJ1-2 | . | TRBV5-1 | TGCGCCAGCAGCTTGGATACAGGCTATGGCTACACCTTC | CASSLDTGYGYTF
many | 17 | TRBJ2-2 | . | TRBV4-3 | TGCGCCAGCAGCCAACCTGCTTATGCCTCGAACACCGGGGAGCTGTTTTTT | CASSQPAYASNTGELFF
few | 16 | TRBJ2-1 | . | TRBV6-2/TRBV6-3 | TGTGCCAGCAGGGACCCGGGACGCCGAACGGTCAATGAGCAGTTCTTC | CASRDPGRRTVNEQFF
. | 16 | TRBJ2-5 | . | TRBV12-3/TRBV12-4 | TGTGCCAGCAGTTTAGTAGGGGTTACTAGGGGAGAGACCCAGTACTTC | CASSLVGVTRGETQYF
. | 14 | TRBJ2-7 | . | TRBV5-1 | TGCGCCAGCACCCCAACGGCAGACTCCTACGAGCAGTACTTC | CASTPTADSYEQYF
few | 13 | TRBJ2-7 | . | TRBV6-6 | TGTGCCAGCAGTTACCTCTCGTGGGGCGAGCAGTACTTC | CASSYLSWGEQYF
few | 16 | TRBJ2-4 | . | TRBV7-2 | TGTGCCAGCAGCTTCTCACCGCTTCTAGCCAAAAACATTCAGTACTTC | CASSFSPLLAKNIQYF
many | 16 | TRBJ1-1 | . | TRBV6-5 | TGTGCCAGCAGTCCACTGACCGGGGCCGGGAACACTGAAGCTTTCTTT | CASSPLTGAGNTEAFF
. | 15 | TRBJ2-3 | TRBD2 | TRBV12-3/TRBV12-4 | TGTGCCAGCAGTCCCGGACTAGGGGGCACAGATACGCAGTATTTT | CASSPGLGGTDTQYF
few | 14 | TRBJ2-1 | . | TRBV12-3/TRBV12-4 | TGTGCCAGCAGTTTATCCCCCTACGACAATGAGCAGTTCTTC | CASSLSPYDNEQFF
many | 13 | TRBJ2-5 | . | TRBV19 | TGTGCCAGTACAGGTAGGGCCGGCGAGACCCAGTACTTC | CASTGRAGETQYF
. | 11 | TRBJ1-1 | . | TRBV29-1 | TGCAGCGTTATGTCGAACACTGAAGCTTTCTTT | CSVMSNTEAFF
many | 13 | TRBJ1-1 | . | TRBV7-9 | TGTGCCAGCAGCTTGGACAGTTACACTGAAGCTTTCTTT | CASSLDSYTEAFF
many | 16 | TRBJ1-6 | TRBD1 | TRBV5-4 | TGTGCCAGCAGCCCCGGGGGACAGGGTGATAATTCACCCCTCCACTTT | CASSPGGQGDNSPLHF
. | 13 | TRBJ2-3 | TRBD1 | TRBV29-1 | TGCAGCGTCAGCAGGGGGAGAACGGATACGCAGTATTTT | CSVSRGRTDTQYF
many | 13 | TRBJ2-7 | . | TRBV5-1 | TGCGCCAGCAGCTTGCGGTTACTCTACGAGCAGTACTTC | CASSLRLLYEQYF
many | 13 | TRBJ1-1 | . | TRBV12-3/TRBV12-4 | TGTGCCAGCAGTACAATGGGGGGGACTGAAGCTTTCTTT | CASSTMGGTEAFF
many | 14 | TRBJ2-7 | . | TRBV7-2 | TGTGCCAGCAGCTCACACGTCCGGGGCTACGAGCAGTACTTC | CASSSHVRGYEQYF
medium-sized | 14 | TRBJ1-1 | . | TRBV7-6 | TGTGCCAGCAGCTTAAAAGTCATGAACACTGAAGCTTTCTTT | CASSLKVMNTEAFF
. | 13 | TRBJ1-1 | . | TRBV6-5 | TGTGCCAGCAGGGACGGACTGAACACTGAAGCTTTCTTT | CASRDGLNTEAFF
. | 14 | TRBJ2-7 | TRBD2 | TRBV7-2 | TGTGCCAGCAGCTTAGGCGGGGGTGGATACGAGCAGTACTTC | CASSLGGGGYEQYF
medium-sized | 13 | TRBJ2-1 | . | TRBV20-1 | TGCAGTGCCATACCCTGGCCGAACAATGAGCAGTTCTTC | CSAIPWPNNEQFF
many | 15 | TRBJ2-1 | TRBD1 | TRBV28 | TGTGCCAGCATCTCCGCCGGGACAGTGGTTAATGAGCAGTTCTTC | CASISAGTVVNEQFF
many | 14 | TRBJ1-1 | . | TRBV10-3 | TGTGCCATCATGGAGACTCAGATGAACACTGAAGCTTTCTTT | CAIMETQMNTEAFF
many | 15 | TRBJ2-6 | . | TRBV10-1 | TGCGCCAGTAATAATCTAGACTCTGGGGCCAACGTCCTGACTTTC | CASNNLDSGANVLTF
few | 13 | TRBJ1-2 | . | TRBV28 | TGTGCCAGCAGTTTAGGGGTCCTGGATGGCTACACCTTC | CASSLGVLDGYTF
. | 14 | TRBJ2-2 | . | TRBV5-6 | TGTGCCAGCAGCATTAGACCGGACACCGGGGAGCTGTTTTTT | CASSIRPDTGELFF
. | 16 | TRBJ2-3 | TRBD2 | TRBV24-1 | TGTGCCACCAGTGATTTGATGTTCGGGGGGACAGATACGCAGTATTTT | CATSDLMFGGTDTQYF
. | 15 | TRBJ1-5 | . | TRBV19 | TGTGCCAGTAGTATAGTTAAAGGGTTAGGCCAGCCCCAGCATTTT | CASSIVKGLGQPQHF
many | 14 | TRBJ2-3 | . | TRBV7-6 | TGTGCCAGCAGCTTAGGCGGGGGCTCAGATACGCAGTATTTT | CASSLGGGSDTQYF
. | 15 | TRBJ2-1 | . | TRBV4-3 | TGCGCCAGCAGCCAAGACTCCGGGGCCTGGAATGAGCAGTTCTTC | CASSQDSGAWNEQFF
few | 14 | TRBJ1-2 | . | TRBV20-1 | TGCAGTGCTCAGGGAGGGGTATTCACCTATGGCTACACCTTC | CSAQGGVFTYGYTF
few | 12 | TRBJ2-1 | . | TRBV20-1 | TGCAGTGCTAGAGACACTAGCAGTGAGCAGTTCTTC | CSARDTSSEQFF
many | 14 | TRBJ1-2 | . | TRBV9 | TGTGCCAGCAGCGTAGCAGGACGGAGCTATGGCTACACCTTC | CASSVAGRSYGYTF